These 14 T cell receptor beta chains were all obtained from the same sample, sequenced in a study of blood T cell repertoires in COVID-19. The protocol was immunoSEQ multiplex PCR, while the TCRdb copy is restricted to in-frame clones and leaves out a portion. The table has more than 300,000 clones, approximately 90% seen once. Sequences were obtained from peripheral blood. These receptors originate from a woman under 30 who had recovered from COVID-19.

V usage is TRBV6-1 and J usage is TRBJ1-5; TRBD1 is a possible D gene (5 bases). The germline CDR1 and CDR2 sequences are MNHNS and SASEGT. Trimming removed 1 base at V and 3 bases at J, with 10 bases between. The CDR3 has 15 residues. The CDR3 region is CASSEGQFPNQPQHF. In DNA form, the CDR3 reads TGTGCCAGCAGTGAAGGACAGTTCCCCAATCAGCCCCAGCATTTT.

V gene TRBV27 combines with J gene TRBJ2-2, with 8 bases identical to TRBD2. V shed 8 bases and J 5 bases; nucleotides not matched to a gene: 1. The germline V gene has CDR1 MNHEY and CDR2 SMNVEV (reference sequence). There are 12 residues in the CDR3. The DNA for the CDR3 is TGTGCCAGCCGGGGGGGGACCGGGGAGCTGTTTTTT. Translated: CASRGGTGELFF.

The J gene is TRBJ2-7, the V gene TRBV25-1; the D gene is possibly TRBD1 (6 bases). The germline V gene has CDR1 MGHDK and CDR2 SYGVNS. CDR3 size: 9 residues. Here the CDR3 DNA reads TGTGCCAGCAGTGGCGAGGGGGAGGTC. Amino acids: CASSGEGEV.

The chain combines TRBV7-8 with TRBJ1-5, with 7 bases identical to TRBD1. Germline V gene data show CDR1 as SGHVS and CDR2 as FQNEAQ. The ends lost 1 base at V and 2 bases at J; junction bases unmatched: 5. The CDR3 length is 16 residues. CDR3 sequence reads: CASSLVRGQGNQPQHF. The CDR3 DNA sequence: TGTGCCAGCAGCTTAGTGAGGGGGCAGGGCAATCAGCCCCAGCATTTT.

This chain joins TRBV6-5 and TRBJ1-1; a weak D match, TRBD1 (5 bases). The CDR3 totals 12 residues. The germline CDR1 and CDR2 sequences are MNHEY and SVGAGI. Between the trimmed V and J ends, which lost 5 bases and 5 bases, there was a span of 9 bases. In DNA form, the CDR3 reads TGTGCCAGCAGTCAGGGTAGGACTGAAGCTTTCTTT. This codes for CASSQGRTEAFF.

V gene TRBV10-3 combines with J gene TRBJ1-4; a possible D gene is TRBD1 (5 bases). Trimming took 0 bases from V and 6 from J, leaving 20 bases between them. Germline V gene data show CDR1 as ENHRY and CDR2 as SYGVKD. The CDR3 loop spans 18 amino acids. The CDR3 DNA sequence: TGTGCCATCAGTGAGTCGCGCGGCGGGACGGGGCGGCATGAAAAACTGTTTTTT. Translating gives CAISESRGGTGRHEKLFF.

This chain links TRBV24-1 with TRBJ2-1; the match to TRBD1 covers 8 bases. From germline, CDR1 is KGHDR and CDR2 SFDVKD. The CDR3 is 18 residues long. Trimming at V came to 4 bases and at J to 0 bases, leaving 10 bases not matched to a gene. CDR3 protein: CATSDPRTGPSSYNEQFF. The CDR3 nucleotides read TGTGCCACCAGTGACCCCCGGACAGGGCCTAGCTCCTACAATGAGCAGTTCTTC.

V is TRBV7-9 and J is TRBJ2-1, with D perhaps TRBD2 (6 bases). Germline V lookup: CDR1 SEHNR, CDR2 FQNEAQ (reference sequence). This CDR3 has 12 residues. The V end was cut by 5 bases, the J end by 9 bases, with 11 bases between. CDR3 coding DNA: TGTGCCAGCAGCGAGAGCGGGCTTGAGCAGTTCTTC. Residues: CASSESGLEQFF.

CDR3 in DNA: TGTGCCCGCCGTGGGGGGGGCGGAGGGTATGGCTACACCTTC. Translation gives CARRGGGGGYGYTF. V and J are TRBV2 and TRBJ1-2; D possibly corresponds to TRBD1 (6 bases). The germline gives CDR1 SNHLY, CDR2 FYNNEI. Trimming pared 11 bases from V and 5 bases from J, leaving 21 bases between. The CDR3 loop spans 14 amino acids.

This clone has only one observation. CDR3 DNA: TGTGCCAGCAGTATAGGGCGGGATCAGCCCCAGCATTTT. It translates to CASSIGRDQPQHF. The rearrangement uses TRBV6-2 or TRBV6-3 and TRBJ1-5, with D uncertain. The V gene's germline CDR1 is MNHEY and CDR2 SVGEGT. V lost 5 bases and J lost 5, with 10 bases in between. The CDR3 is made up of 13 amino acids.

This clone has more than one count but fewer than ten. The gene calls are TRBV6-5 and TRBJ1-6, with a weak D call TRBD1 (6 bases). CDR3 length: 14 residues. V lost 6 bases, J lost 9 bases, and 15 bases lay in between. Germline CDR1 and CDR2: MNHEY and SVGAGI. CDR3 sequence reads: CASRQGLNTSPLHF. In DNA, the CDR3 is TGTGCCAGCAGACAGGGCCTGAATACTTCACCCCTCCACTTT.

CDR3 bases: TGTGCCAGCAGCCTAAGTCCGGGGTCTACAGAAAAACTGTTTTTT. This codes for CASSLSPGSTEKLFF. V gene TRBV7-9 combines with J gene TRBJ1-4, with no clear D. The CDR3 totals 15 residues. Germline V gene data show CDR1 as SEHNR and CDR2 as FQNEAQ (reference sequence). V lost 5 bases to trimming and J lost 8 bases, with 18 bases between them.

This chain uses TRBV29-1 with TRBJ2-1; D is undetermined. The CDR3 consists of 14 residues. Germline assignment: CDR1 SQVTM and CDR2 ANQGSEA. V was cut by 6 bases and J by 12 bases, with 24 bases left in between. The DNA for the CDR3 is TGCAGCGTCGGTCGCGGAGACTCCCGTTCGGGGCAGTTCTTC. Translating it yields CSVGRGDSRSGQFF.

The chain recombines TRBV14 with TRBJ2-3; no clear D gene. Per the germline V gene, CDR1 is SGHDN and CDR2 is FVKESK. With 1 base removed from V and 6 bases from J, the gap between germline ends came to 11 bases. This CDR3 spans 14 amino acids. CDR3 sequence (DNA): TGTGCCAGCAGCCAAGCGGCAGGTCGCGATACGCAGTATTTT. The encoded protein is CASSQAAGRDTQYF.